This TCR beta chain was sequenced for a study of blood T cell repertoires in COVID-19. Looking at the study overall: Both acute and convalescent COVID-19 samples were obtained from the United States, Italy and Spain. The cDNA or gDNA used as material had been derived from T cells, B-cell-depleted T cells, or PBMCs.

Trimming stripped 3 bases from V and 10 bases from J, with 22 bases between. Germline V lookup: CDR1 SGHDN, CDR2 FVKESK. The CDR3 is made up of 16 amino acids. Authors' analysis steps: Amplified reference gene primers provided the basis for estimating nucleated cell counts. The method was immunoSEQ multiplex PCR; TCRdb's version includes in-frame clones alone and lacks a portion of them. V and J calls and clone size are as listed in that table; D and trimming were resolved from the DNA. The table lists 150,000 to 200,000 clones, around 77% of them singletons. The specimen sequenced was peripheral blood. The chain combines TRBV14 with TRBJ2-1; D possibly corresponds to TRBD2 (5 bases). This receptor was obtained from a man aged 55 to 69 with active or convalescent COVID-19. CDR3 in amino acids: CASSHTLGPQLLEQFF. The DNA of the CDR3 is TGTGCCAGCAGCCACACACTAGGCCCCCAGTTATTAGAGCAGTTCTTC.